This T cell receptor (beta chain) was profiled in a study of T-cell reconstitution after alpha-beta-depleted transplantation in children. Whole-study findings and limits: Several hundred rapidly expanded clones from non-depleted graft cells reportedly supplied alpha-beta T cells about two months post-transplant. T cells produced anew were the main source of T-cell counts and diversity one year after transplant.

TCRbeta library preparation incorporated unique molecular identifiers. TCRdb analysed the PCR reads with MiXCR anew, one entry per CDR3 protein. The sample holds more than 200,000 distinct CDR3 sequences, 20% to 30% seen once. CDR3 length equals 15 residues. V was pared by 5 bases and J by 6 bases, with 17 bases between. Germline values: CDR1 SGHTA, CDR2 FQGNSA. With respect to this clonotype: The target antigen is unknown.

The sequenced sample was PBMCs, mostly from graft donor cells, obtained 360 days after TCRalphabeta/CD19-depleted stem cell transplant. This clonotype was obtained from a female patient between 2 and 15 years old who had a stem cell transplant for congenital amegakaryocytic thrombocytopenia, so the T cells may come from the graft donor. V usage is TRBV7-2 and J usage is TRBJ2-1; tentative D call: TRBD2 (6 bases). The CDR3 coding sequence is TGTGCCAGCAGCCCGGGACTCACGCCGGTCAATGAGCAGTTCTTC. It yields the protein CASSPGLTPVNEQFF.